Listed here are 24 T cell receptor beta chains from one sample, sequenced in a study of post-analysis software for immune sequencing data. These receptors are not linked to any known antigen. The TCR beta cDNA libraries contained unique molecular identifiers. TCRdb re-called the PCR reads with MiXCR, one entry per CDR3 protein. The sample consists of roughly 400,000 distinct CDR3 sequences, roughly 38% of them appearing once. Findings of the study overall: Patients used a few TRBV segments, including TRBV5-6, TRBV5-1 and TRBV20-1, more often than controls.

Sample: blood. These receptors were obtained from a girl aged 2 to 9 with multiple sclerosis.

This clonotype was seen more than once but under ten times. J is TRBJ2-6 and V is TRBV24-1, with 14 bases identical to TRBD2. This CDR3 has 21 residues. The germline CDR1 and CDR2 sequences are KGHDR and SFDVKD. With 5 bases clipped from V and 1 base from J, the junction kept 12 bases outside the gene matches. This CDR3 is CATSAGLAGGPTLSGANVLTF. For the CDR3, the DNA is TGTGCCACCAGTGCAGGACTAGCGGGAGGACCCACACTGTCTGGGGCCAACGTCCTGACTTTC.

The V and J genes are TRBV12-3 or TRBV12-4 and TRBJ1-5; the D gene is possibly TRBD1 (6 bases). This CDR3 is 15 amino acids long. The ends were cut back, 6 bases at V and 7 bases at J, with 19 bases in the middle. The CDR3 DNA reads as TGTGCCAGCAGACAAGGGCTTGGGGGGCAACAGCCCCAGCATTTT. Its protein is CASRQGLGGQQPQHF.

The CDR3 loop is CASSAGSLNQPQHF. CDR3 bases: TGTGCCAGCAGCGCCGGGTCTTTGAATCAGCCCCAGCATTTT. The chain has TRBV7-2 and TRBJ1-5, with D hard to call. The CDR3 consists of 14 residues. The germline CDR1 and CDR2 sequences are SGHTA and FQGNSA. Trimming pared 5 bases from V and 4 bases from J, leaving 12 bases between.

Comments on this clonotype: The junction differs from germline at one of its ends, possibly a read error. The chain employs TRBV11-2 and TRBJ2-1; D may be TRBD2 (6 bases). The CDR3 is 15 amino acids. Germline values: CDR1 SGHAT, CDR2 FQNNGV. The CDR3 DNA is TGTGCCAGCAGCACAGCGGGTAGCTCCCACAATGAGCAGTTCTTC. Its translation is CASSTAGSSHNEQFF.

The rearrangement uses TRBV7-9 and TRBJ2-1, with TRBD2 matching over 13 bases. J gave up 7 bases and V 5 bases, and 8 bases lay outside the gene matches. CDR3 size: 16 residues. CDR1 is SEHNR, CDR2 FQNEAQ, per germline (reference sequence). The CDR3 bases are TGTGCCAGCAGCGCGCAATCGGGACTAGCGGGGAATGAGCAGTTCTTC. It encodes CASSAQSGLAGNEQFF.

The V call is TRBV11-2, the J call TRBJ1-2, with 7 bases that match TRBD1. The CDR3 length is 13 residues. Germline V lookup: CDR1 SGHAT, CDR2 FQNNGV. The V segment lost 5 bases and the J segment 5 bases; nucleotides outside the gene matches: 5. Here the CDR3 DNA reads TGTGCCAGCAGCCCGACAGGGAAGTATGGCTACACCTTC. Its translation is CASSPTGKYGYTF.

The chain uses TRBV5-1 and TRBJ2-5; D possibly corresponds to TRBD2 (6 bases). The CDR3 has 13 residues. Germline CDR1 and CDR2: SGHRS and YFSETQ. Trimming took off 2 bases at V and 11 bases at J, with 16 bases between the two ends. In DNA, the CDR3 is TGCGCCAGCAGCTTAGGGACTCCCAGAGGGCAGTACTTC. It specifies CASSLGTPRGQYF.

The chain employs TRBV7-6 and TRBJ2-1, with TRBD2 identical over 12 bases. Germline V gives CDR1 SGHVS, CDR2 FNYEAQ. The CDR3 loop spans 16 amino acids. J lost 7 bases, V lost 2 bases, and 6 bases had no gene match. The CDR3 loop is CASSLTASGGANEQFF. CDR3 in DNA: TGTGCCAGCAGCTTAACGGCTAGCGGGGGGGCAAATGAGCAGTTCTTC.

The CDR3: CSARTGAQNTEAFF. As DNA, the CDR3 is TGCAGCGCCAGGACAGGGGCGCAGAACACTGAAGCTTTCTTT. The chain carries TRBV29-1 and TRBJ1-1, with 9 bases fitting TRBD1. CDR3 size: 14 residues. Trimming removed 7 bases from V and 1 base from J; junction bases left unmatched: 7. Per germline, CDR1 SQVTM and CDR2 ANQGSEA.

A few counts support this clonotype. A much larger clone lies a single base off, so this may be a read error. The V call is TRBV7-2, the J call TRBJ2-7; D unclear. The germline gives CDR1 SGHTA, CDR2 FQGNSA. This CDR3 region has 13 residues. The V and J ends lost 1 base and 2 bases respectively, with 6 bases between them. CDR3 DNA sequence: TGTGCCAGCAGCTTAGGCAGGCCCTACGAGCAGTACTTC. Translated, it gives CASSLGRPYEQYF. Full variable domain (missing parts from reference TRBV7-2 and TRBJ2-7): GAGVSQSPSNKVTEKGKDVELRCDPISGHTALYWYRQSLGQGLEFLIYFQGNSAPDKSGLPSDRFSAERTGGSVSTLTIQRTQQEDSAVYLCASSLGRPYEQYFGPGTRLTVT.

J is TRBJ2-7 and V is TRBV28, with D unclear. V was cut by 5 bases and J by 4 bases, with 18 bases left in between. Germline loops: CDR1 MDHEN, CDR2 SYDVKM. CDR3 size: 15 residues. CDR3 loop: CASSAQFLQGYEQYF. Written as DNA, the CDR3 is TGTGCCAGCAGTGCTCAATTCTTACAAGGGTACGAGCAGTACTTC.

This clonotype was seen a single time. A much larger clone differs by one base, so this may be a read error. The gene calls are TRBV7-6 and TRBJ2-5, with D perhaps given as TRBD1 or TRBD2 (5 bases each). The end of the DNA is better explained by TRBJ2-7, so the J call may be wrong. This CDR3 is built from 14 residues. CDR1 and CDR2 (germline): SGHVS, FNYEAQ. The CDR3 loop reads CASSLGGPYYEQYF. The CDR3 nucleotides read TGTGCCAGCAGCTTAGGGGGACCCTACTACGAGCAGTACTTC.

V is TRBV12-3 or TRBV12-4 and J is TRBJ2-7; possibly TRBD1 for D (5 bases). Trimming shortened V by 5 bases and J by 3 bases, and 14 bases separated the two germline ends. The CDR3 contains 14 residues. The DNA for the CDR3 is TGTGCCAGCAGTACGACAGACAACATCTACGAGCAGTACTTC. It encodes CASSTTDNIYEQYF.

CDR3 residues: CASSEASGRTNTGELFF. In DNA, the CDR3 is TGTGCCAGCAGTGAAGCTAGTGGGAGGACGAACACCGGGGAGCTGTTTTTT. This chain connects TRBV2 to TRBJ2-2; tentatively, D is TRBD2 (6 bases). There are 17 residues in the CDR3. Trimming shortened V by 0 bases and J by 0 bases, and 11 bases separated the two germline ends. Per the germline V gene, CDR1 is SNHLY and CDR2 is FYNNEI.

The chain has TRBV12-3 or TRBV12-4 and TRBJ2-3; D unclear. TRBJ2-1 explains the end of the DNA better; the J call may be wrong. The CDR3 loop spans 11 amino acids. CDR3 sequence (DNA): TGTGCCAGCAGGTTAAGACATTCGCAGTTCTTC. It encodes CASRLRHSQFF.

This clonotype was seen a handful of times. V usage is TRBV7-9 and J usage is TRBJ2-7; TRBD1 matches 10 bases. The CDR3 has 16 residues. Germline CDR1 SEHNR, CDR2 FQNEAQ (reference sequence). The V segment lost 5 bases and the J segment 3 bases; nucleotides outside the gene matches: 10. CDR3 in amino acids: CASSGRDRGGRYEQYF. DNA for the CDR3: TGTGCCAGCAGCGGACGGGACAGGGGAGGACGCTACGAGCAGTACTTC.

This clonotype was observed a few times. This rearrangement joins TRBV20-1 to TRBJ1-2, with 8 bases fitting TRBD1. CDR3 size: 13 residues. The ends lost 3 bases at V and 4 bases at J; junction bases unmatched: 4. The germline V gene encodes CDR1 DFQATT and CDR2 SNEGSKA (reference sequence). CDR3 nucleotide sequence: TGCAGTGCTAGGCAGGGGGCGGTCTATGGCTACACCTTC. It yields the protein CSARQGAVYGYTF.

The V and J genes are TRBV9 and TRBJ2-1; 15 bases line up with TRBD2. The J call may not be correct, given that the DNA end is closer to TRBJ2-7. This CDR3 spans 20 amino acids. Germline V gene data show CDR1 as SGDLS and CDR2 as YYNGEE. The CDR3 nucleotides are TGTGCCAGCAGCGTAGGAGTCTTCGGGACTAGCGGGAGGTCCTACAATGAGCAGTACTTC. This codes for CASSVGVFGTSGRSYNEQYF.

The chain employs TRBV7-9 and TRBJ2-7; 8 bases map to TRBD1. CDR3 size: 16 residues. Germline CDR1 reads SEHNR; CDR2 reads FQNEAQ (reference sequence). V gave up 5 bases and J gave up 0 bases; unmatched junction bases: 9. The CDR3 bases are TGTGCCAGCAGCAAAACCACAGGGACAGGCTCCTACGAGCAGTACTTC. Protein sequence: CASSKTTGTGSYEQYF.

This clonotype occurred once. The chain combines TRBV20-1 with TRBJ1-6; unclear D gene. Germline V CDR1 and CDR2: DFQATT, SNEGSKA (reference sequence). The ends were cut back, 2 bases at V and 7 bases at J, with 12 bases in the middle. This CDR3 region has 14 residues. CDR3 bases: TGCAGTGCTAGAACCCCAGGAGGGAATTCACCCCTCCACTTT. It yields the protein CSARTPGGNSPLHF.

The V gene is TRBV13, the J gene TRBJ2-7; D is perhaps TRBD2 (6 bases). V was clipped by 5 bases and J by 3 bases, with 20 bases between them. The germline V gene has CDR1 PRHDT and CDR2 FYEKMQ (reference sequence). The CDR3 runs 16 residues. CDR3 in DNA: TGTGCCAGCAGCGGATATTCTAGCGAAGCAGACTACGAGCAGTACTTC. Encoded protein: CASSGYSSEADYEQYF. Drawing the rest from reference TRBV13 and TRBJ2-7, the complete variable domain is AAGVIQSPRHLIKEKRETATLKCYPIPRHDTVYWYQQGPGQDPQFLISFYEKMQSDKGSIPDRFSAQQFSDYHSELNMSSLELGDSALYFCASSGYSSEADYEQYFGPGTRLTVT.

V and J are TRBV7-3 and TRBJ1-6; D ambiguous. Deletions cut 4 bases from V and 7 bases from J, with 8 bases between. The germline V gene has CDR1 SGHTA and CDR2 FQGTGA. The CDR3 is made up of 13 amino acids. This chain's CDR3 is CASSSGPNSPLHF. The CDR3 coding sequence is TGTGCCAGCAGCTCCGGGCCCAATTCACCCCTCCACTTT.

V usage is TRBV6-5 and J usage is TRBJ1-2; TRBD1 is a possible D gene (6 bases). The V end was cut by 2 bases, the J end by 7 bases, with 23 bases between. The CDR3 has 17 residues. The germline CDR1 and CDR2 sequences are MNHEY and SVGAGI. The CDR3 loop reads CASSYTGTSGPGAGYTF. The CDR3 nucleotides read TGTGCCAGCAGTTACACCGGGACATCTGGTCCAGGAGCTGGCTACACCTTC.

The chain couples TRBV28 to TRBJ1-5; TRBD1 aligns across 7 bases. J lost 0 bases, V lost 6 bases, and 14 bases had no gene match. The CDR3 sequence is 18 residues long. From germline, CDR1 is MDHEN and CDR2 SYDVKM. The CDR3 protein is CASRLWDRLKFSNQPQHF. The CDR3 nucleotides are TGTGCCAGCAGACTTTGGGACAGACTCAAATTTAGCAATCAGCCCCAGCATTTT.